This passage covers 2 T cell receptor beta chains from one sample sequenced in a study of CD8+ T cells in alopecia areata. Isolated RNA was reverse transcribed into cDNA used as the sequencing template. Here immunoSEQ multiplex PCR was the method, and the copy in TCRdb shows in-frame clones only, minus some. The sample gives approximately 180,000 clones, about 53% of which show up once; approximately 10% is in the top ten. Sample treatment: oral pan-JAK inhibitor, 5-10 mg twice daily. This sample comprised CD8+ T cells sorted from blood, obtained at week 24, from a patient treated with tofacitinib. These TCRs come from a human donor with alopecia areata.

The chain recombines TRBV27 with TRBJ2-7; unclear D gene. The V end lost 6 bases, the J end lost 1 base, and 10 bases lay between the germline ends. CDR1 is MNHEY, CDR2 SMNVEV, per germline (reference sequence). The CDR3 totals 13 residues. Here the CDR3 DNA reads TGTGCCAGCAGCCCCCCTTCGTCCTACGAGCAGTACTTC. As protein: CASSPPSSYEQYF.

The chain recombines TRBV5-1 with TRBJ2-2; D call uncertain. CDR3 length: 12 residues. Germline assignment: CDR1 SGHRS and CDR2 YFSETQ. Trimming shortened V by 1 base and J by 5 bases, and 3 bases separated the two germline ends. Here the CDR3 reads CASSLPTGELFF. The CDR3 DNA reads TGCGCCAGCAGCTTGCCTACCGGGGAGCTGTTTTTT.